The 9 T cell receptor beta chains presented below share a single source sample, sequenced in a study of blood T cell repertoires in COVID-19. Generated by immunoSEQ multiplex PCR, the TCRdb table keeps only in-frame clones and is missing some. The sample lists about 150,000 clones; about 86% were seen once. Material for sequencing was PBMCs or T cells enriched from blood (not recorded which). Receptors originate from a man in his fifties who had recovered from COVID-19.

The chain is built from TRBV29-1 and TRBJ1-6; no reliable D call. V lost 0 bases and J lost 5, with 14 bases in between. Germline V lookup: CDR1 SQVTM, CDR2 ANQGSEA. This CDR3 is built from 16 residues. The chain's CDR3 is CSVEDRSPPHNSPLHF. The CDR3 nucleotides are TGCAGCGTTGAAGATCGCAGTCCCCCTCATAATTCACCCCTCCACTTT.

This chain connects TRBV10-3 to TRBJ1-5; TRBD1 matches 9 bases. The germline V gene has CDR1 ENHRY and CDR2 SYGVKD. This CDR3 has 15 amino acids. After removal of 8 bases from V and 3 bases from J, the junction contained 8 bases not matched to a gene. CDR3 in amino acids: CAISTGTGNNQPQHF. The CDR3, as DNA: TGTGCCATCTCCACCGGGACAGGGAACAATCAGCCCCAGCATTTT.

This clone was observed once. The CDR3 here is CASSLAPPAGGVGETQYF. The CDR3 DNA reads TGTGCCAGCAGCTTAGCGCCTCCGGCAGGGGGCGTCGGGGAGACCCAGTACTTC. The chain links TRBV7-2 to TRBJ2-5; 8 nucleotides line up with TRBD1. Germline values: CDR1 SGHTA, CDR2 FQGNSA. Losses at the gene ends were 0 bases for V and 5 bases for J; bases not matched to a gene: 14. The CDR3 extends over 18 amino acids. The full variable domain, rest sourced from reference TRBV7-2 and TRBJ2-5, is GAGVSQSPSNKVTEKGKDVELRCDPISGHTALYWYRQSLGQGLEFLIYFQGNSAPDKSGLPSDRFSAERTGGSVSTLTIQRTQQEDSAVYLCASSLAPPAGGVGETQYFGPGTRLLVL.

V and J are TRBV5-6 and TRBJ1-4, with D tentatively TRBD1 (5 bases). Trimming took 4 bases from V and 7 from J, leaving 14 bases between them. Per germline, CDR1 SGHDT and CDR2 YYEEEE. The CDR3 is 14 residues long. CDR3 sequence (DNA): TGTGCCAGCAGCCCTAGGACACTCTCTGAAAAACTGTTTTTT. Protein sequence: CASSPRTLSEKLFF.

The CDR3 is CASSLGGGSGNTIYF. Written as DNA, the CDR3 is TGTGCCAGCAGCCTGGGCGGGGGTTCTGGAAACACCATATATTTT. The J gene is TRBJ1-3, the V gene TRBV7-2; D is perhaps TRBD1 (5 bases). The CDR3 length is 15 residues. Germline V gene sequence: CDR1 SGHTA, CDR2 FQGNSA. With 5 bases removed from V and 1 base from J, the gap between germline ends came to 12 bases.

The rearrangement joins TRBV12-3 or TRBV12-4 to TRBJ1-2; 7 nucleotides align to TRBD1. Trimming at V came to 6 bases and at J to 6 bases, leaving 4 bases not matched to a gene. The CDR3 loop spans 12 amino acids. The CDR3 here is CASRRTGNGYTF. CDR3 DNA: TGTGCCAGCAGACGGACAGGAAATGGCTACACCTTC.

The V and J genes are TRBV10-3 and TRBJ2-5; no clear D gene. V was trimmed by 9 bases and J by 5 bases, leaving 7 bases between them. The CDR3 contains 10 residues. Germline CDR1 ENHRY, CDR2 SYGVKD. The DNA for the CDR3 is TGTGCCATAGGAGAGGAGACCCAGTACTTC. Translating gives CAIGEETQYF.

The chain has TRBV7-3 and TRBJ2-3; TRBD1 aligns across 10 bases. CDR1 and CDR2 (germline): SGHTA, FQGTGA. Unmatched junction bases numbered 3, after V lost 5 bases and J lost 4 bases. The CDR3 totals 14 residues. CDR3 residues: CASSRDRGADTQYF. DNA for the CDR3: TGTGCCAGCAGCCGGGACAGGGGCGCAGATACGCAGTATTTT.

CDR3 region: CASSPQQGRTDTQYF. In DNA, the CDR3 is TGTGCCAGCAGCCCCCAACAGGGCCGCACAGATACGCAGTATTTT. This sequence joins TRBV7-3 and TRBJ2-3, with D possibly being TRBD1 (6 bases). This CDR3 has 15 amino acids. CDR1 and CDR2 from the germline V gene are SGHTA and FQGTGA. V was shortened by 5 bases and J by 1 base, with 13 bases between the two germline ends.